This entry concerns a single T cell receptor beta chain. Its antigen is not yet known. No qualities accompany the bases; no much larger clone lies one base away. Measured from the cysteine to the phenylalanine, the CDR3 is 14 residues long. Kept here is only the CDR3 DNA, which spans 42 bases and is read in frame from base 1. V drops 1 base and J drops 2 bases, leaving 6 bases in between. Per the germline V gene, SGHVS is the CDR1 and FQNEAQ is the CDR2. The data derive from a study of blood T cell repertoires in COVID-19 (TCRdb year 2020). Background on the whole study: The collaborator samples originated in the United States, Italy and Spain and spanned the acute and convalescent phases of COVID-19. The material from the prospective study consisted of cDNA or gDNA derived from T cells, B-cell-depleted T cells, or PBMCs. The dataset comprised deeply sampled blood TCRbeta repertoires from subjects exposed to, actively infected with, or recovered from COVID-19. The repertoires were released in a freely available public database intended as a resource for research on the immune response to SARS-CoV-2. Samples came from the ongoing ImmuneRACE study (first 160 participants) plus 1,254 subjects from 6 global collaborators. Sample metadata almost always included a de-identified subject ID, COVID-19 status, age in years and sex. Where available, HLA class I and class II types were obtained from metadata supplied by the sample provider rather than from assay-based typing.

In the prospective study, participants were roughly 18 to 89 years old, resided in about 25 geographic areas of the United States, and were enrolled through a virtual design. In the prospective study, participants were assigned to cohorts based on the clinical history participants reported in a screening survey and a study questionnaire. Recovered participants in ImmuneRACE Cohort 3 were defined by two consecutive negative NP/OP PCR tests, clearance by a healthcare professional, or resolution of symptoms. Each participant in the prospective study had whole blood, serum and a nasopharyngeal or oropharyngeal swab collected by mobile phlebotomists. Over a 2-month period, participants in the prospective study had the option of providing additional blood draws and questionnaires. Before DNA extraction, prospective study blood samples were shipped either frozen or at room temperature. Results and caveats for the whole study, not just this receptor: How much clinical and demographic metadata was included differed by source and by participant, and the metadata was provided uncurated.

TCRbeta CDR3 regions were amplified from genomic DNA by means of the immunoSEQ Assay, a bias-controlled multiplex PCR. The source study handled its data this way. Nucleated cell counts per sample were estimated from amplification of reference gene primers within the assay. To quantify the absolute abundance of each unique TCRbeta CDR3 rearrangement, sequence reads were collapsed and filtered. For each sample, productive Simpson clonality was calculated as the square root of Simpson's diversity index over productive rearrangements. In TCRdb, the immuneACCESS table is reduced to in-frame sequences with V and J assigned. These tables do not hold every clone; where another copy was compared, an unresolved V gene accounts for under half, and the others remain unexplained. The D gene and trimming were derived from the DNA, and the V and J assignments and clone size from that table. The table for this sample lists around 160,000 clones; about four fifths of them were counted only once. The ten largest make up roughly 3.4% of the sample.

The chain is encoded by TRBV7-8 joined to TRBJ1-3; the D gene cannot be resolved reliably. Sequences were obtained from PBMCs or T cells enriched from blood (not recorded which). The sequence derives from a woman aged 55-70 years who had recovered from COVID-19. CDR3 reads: CASSLVGAGNTIYF. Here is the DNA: TGTGCCAGCAGCTTAGTTGGAGCTGGAAACACCATATATTTT. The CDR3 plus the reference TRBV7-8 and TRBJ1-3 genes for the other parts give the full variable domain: GAGVSQSPRYKVAKRGQDVALRCDPISGHVSLFWYQQALGQGPEFLTYFQNEAQLDKSGLPSDRFFAERPEGSVSTLKIQRTQQEDSAVYLCASSLVGAGNTIYFGEGSWLTVV.